These 26 T cell receptor beta chains originate from one sample sequenced in a study of shared clonotypes between healthy human individuals. Data came from immunoSEQ multiplex PCR; TCRdb stores just in-frame clones and leaves some out. Of about 2.3 million clones in the sample, 85% to 95% were seen once. Source material: naive CD4+ T cells from PBMCs. This sample's subset: CD45RA+ positively selected. All receptors derive from a young man in good health. Some clones in this sample may be carry-over from other donors' samples.

The chain has TRBV4-1 and TRBJ2-3, with 8 bases aligning to TRBD2. The CDR3 runs to 15 residues. Germline-derived CDR1 and CDR2 are MGHRA and YSYEKL. The V gene end was trimmed by 1 base and the J gene end by 1 base; junction bases not matched to a gene: 1. The CDR3 sequence: CASSQVGRGTDTQYF. The CDR3 coding sequence is TGCGCCAGCAGCCAAGTCGGGAGGGGCACAGATACGCAGTATTTT.

The rearrangement joins TRBV7-2 to TRBJ2-5; 10 bases align to TRBD1. J was trimmed by 2 bases and V by 4 bases; bases with no gene match: 4. The CDR3 is 15 residues long. Germline V lookup: CDR1 SGHTA, CDR2 FQGNSA. CDR3 loop: CASSSGQGGQETQYF. In DNA form, the CDR3 reads TGTGCCAGCAGCTCCGGACAGGGGGGACAAGAGACCCAGTACTTC.

The CDR3 loop is CASSGGTSGSWSTDTQYF. CDR3 in DNA: TGTGCCAGCAGCGGGGGGACTAGCGGGAGTTGGTCCACAGATACGCAGTATTTT. The chain uses TRBV9 and TRBJ2-3, with 14 bases aligning to TRBD2. Germline lookup yields CDR1 SGDLS and CDR2 YYNGEE. V lost 3 bases to trimming and J lost 2 bases; unmatched junction nucleotides: 8. The CDR3 is 18 residues long. The variable domain in full, with the rest retrieved from reference TRBV9 and TRBJ2-3, is DSGVTQTPKHLITATGQRVTLRCSPRSGDLSVYWYQQSLDQGLQFLIQYYNGEERAKGNILERFSAQQFPDLHSELNLSSLELGDSALYFCASSGGTSGSWSTDTQYFGPGTRLTVL.

The V gene is TRBV11-2, the J gene TRBJ2-5; 8 nucleotides line up with TRBD2. This CDR3 region has 19 residues. J lost 2 bases, V lost 5 bases, and 19 bases had no gene match. CDR1 is SGHAT and CDR2 is FQNNGV in the germline V gene. CDR3 protein: CASSPSRRILAEGQETQYF. DNA for the CDR3: TGTGCCAGCAGCCCATCTCGCAGAATACTAGCGGAAGGACAAGAGACCCAGTACTTC.

The count of this clone is one. The rearrangement links TRBV6-5 to TRBJ1-4, with TRBD1 matching 8 bases. Germline V gene data show CDR1 as MNHEY and CDR2 as SVGAGI. The CDR3 is 14 amino acids. The V and J ends lost 5 bases and 7 bases, in that order; junction bases with no gene match: 6. This chain's CDR3 is CASSRQGRGEKLFF. The CDR3 DNA reads as TGTGCCAGCAGTCGACAGGGGAGGGGTGAAAAACTGTTTTTT.

V gene TRBV10-2 combines with J gene TRBJ1-5; D not certain. CDR3 size: 15 residues. Germline V gene sequence: CDR1 WSHSY, CDR2 SAAADI. Trimming removed 5 bases from V and 0 bases from J, with 11 bases in between. CDR3 region: CASSSDPYSNQPQHF. The CDR3 DNA follows: TGCGCCAGCAGTTCAGACCCATATAGCAATCAGCCCCAGCATTTT.

The rearrangement links TRBV28 to TRBJ2-2; D gene unclear. The CDR3 loop spans 14 amino acids. Germline CDR1 and CDR2: MDHEN and SYDVKM. V lost 7 bases and J 2 bases, leaving 11 bases between the germline ends. As DNA, the CDR3 is TGTGCCAGCATTGGCAGAATAAACACCGGGGAGCTGTTTTTT. Translation gives CASIGRINTGELFF.

This chain joins TRBV29-1 and TRBJ1-1; a weak D match, TRBD1 (6 bases). CDR1 and CDR2 (germline): SQVTM, ANQGSEA. With 5 bases removed from V and 1 base from J, the gap between germline ends came to 17 bases. This CDR3 has 15 residues. CDR3 DNA: TGCAGCGTTTGGCCCCACAGGGAAACGAACACTGAAGCTTTCTTT. The encoded protein is CSVWPHRETNTEAFF.

The J gene is TRBJ2-5, the V gene TRBV9; TRBD2 is a possible D gene (6 bases). Germline-derived CDR1 and CDR2 are SGDLS and YYNGEE. This CDR3 has 14 residues. The ends were cut back, 5 bases at V and 5 bases at J, with 16 bases in the middle. The CDR3 loop reads CASSPGLQEETQYF. As DNA, the CDR3 is TGTGCCAGCAGTCCGGGACTCCAAGAGGAGACCCAGTACTTC.

V usage is TRBV27 and J usage is TRBJ2-5; D is perhaps TRBD1 or TRBD2 (6 bases each). V lost 6 bases and J lost 2, with 13 bases in between. The CDR3 consists of 14 residues. Germline assignment: CDR1 MNHEY and CDR2 SMNVEV (reference sequence). This chain's CDR3 is CASREGVSQETQYF. In DNA form, the CDR3 reads TGTGCCAGCAGGGAGGGGGTCAGTCAAGAGACCCAGTACTTC.

This rearrangement joins TRBV11-2 to TRBJ2-7; no firm D call. Germline CDR1 SGHAT, CDR2 FQNNGV. Trimming shortened V by 0 bases and J by 2 bases, and 2 bases separated the two germline ends. This CDR3 has 12 amino acids. CDR3 bases: TGTGCCAGCAGCTTAGACACCTACGAGCAGTACTTC. Residues: CASSLDTYEQYF.

This clone was seen once. The chain is built from TRBV4-3 and TRBJ2-6, with D tentatively TRBD2 (6 bases). The CDR3 runs to 17 residues. The V gene lost 1 base and the J gene lost 2 bases, with 12 bases spanning the gap. Germline lookup yields CDR1 LGHNA and CDR2 YSLEER. CDR3: CASSQGTTGAGANVLTF. The CDR3 DNA follows: TGCGCCAGCAGCCAAGGGACTACGGGGGCTGGGGCCAACGTCCTGACTTTC.

V is TRBV5-4 and J is TRBJ2-6, with no clear D. V was cut by 2 bases and J by 3 bases, with 3 bases left in between. The CDR3 consists of 13 residues. Germline V CDR1 and CDR2: SGHNT, YYREEE (reference sequence). The CDR3 region has the DNA TGTGCCAGCAGCTTTTATGGGGCCAACGTCCTGACTTTC. It codes for CASSFYGANVLTF. Full variable domain (missing parts from reference TRBV5-4 and TRBJ2-6): ETGVTQSPTHLIKTRGQQVTLRCSSQSGHNTVSWYQQALGQGPQFIFQYYREEENGRGNFPPRFSGLQFPNYSSELNVNALELDDSALYLCASSFYGANVLTFGAGSRLTVL.

This clone has just one count. The chain is built from TRBV29-1 and TRBJ2-7; 7 positions match TRBD1. The CDR3 spans 13 residues. The junction had 5 bases not matched to a gene; V was cut back by 3 bases and J by 3 bases. CDR1 and CDR2 (germline): SQVTM, ANQGSEA. The CDR3 loop reads CSVDGRDSYEQYF. CDR3 DNA: TGCAGCGTTGATGGCCGGGACAGCTACGAGCAGTACTTC.

The chain recombines TRBV7-2 with TRBJ1-2, with 10 bases that match TRBD1. Germline values: CDR1 SGHTA, CDR2 FQGNSA. The V segment lost 4 bases and the J segment 7 bases; nucleotides outside the gene matches: 6. This CDR3 is built from 14 residues. CDR3 coding DNA: TGTGCCAGCAGCTCGACAGGGGGCCAGGGTGGCTACACCTTC. Its translation is CASSSTGGQGGYTF.

The chain couples TRBV11-3 to TRBJ2-3, with 8 bases identical to TRBD2. CDR3 length: 13 residues. Losses at the gene ends were 2 bases for V and 14 bases for J; bases not matched to a gene: 9. The germline CDR1 and CDR2 sequences are SGHNT and YENEEA. CDR3 sequence: CASSLRLATRAYF. In DNA form, the CDR3 reads TGTGCCAGCAGCTTACGACTAGCGACCAGGGCGTATTTT.

V and J are TRBV28 and TRBJ2-7; D remains ambiguous. This CDR3 has 14 residues. Germline CDR1 is MDHEN and CDR2 is SYDVKM. Between the trimmed V and J ends, which lost 3 bases and 2 bases, there was a span of 11 bases. The CDR3 DNA reads TGTGCCAGCAGTTTCTCCAGCCTCCCCTACGAGCAGTACTTC. Translated, it gives CASSFSSLPYEQYF.

V gene TRBV28 combines with J gene TRBJ2-7; the D is unclear. CDR1 is MDHEN, CDR2 SYDVKM, per germline. V was clipped by 6 bases and J by 2 bases, with 14 bases between them. CDR3 size: 14 residues. The CDR3 sequence is CASRHNSGPYEQYF. Here the CDR3 DNA reads TGTGCCAGCAGGCATAATTCCGGGCCCTACGAGCAGTACTTC.

V gene TRBV30 combines with J gene TRBJ1-5, with 9 bases matching TRBD1. The germline V gene has CDR1 GTSNPN and CDR2 SVGIG (reference sequence). The CDR3 spans 14 residues. J lost 10 bases, V lost 3 bases, and 10 bases had no gene match. The CDR3 DNA reads as TGTGCCTGGAGCGCAGACAGGGGGGGTTTCCCCCAGCATTTT. The encoded protein is CAWSADRGGFPQHF.

This clone has a single count. The chain carries TRBV18 and TRBJ1-1; no clear D. Germline V lookup: CDR1 KGHSH, CDR2 LQKENI. Trimming removed 2 bases from V and 1 base from J, with 8 bases in between. The CDR3 totals 14 residues. CDR3 nucleotide sequence: TGTGCCAGCTCACCAGAGGGTTGGAACACTGAAGCTTTCTTT. Protein: CASSPEGWNTEAFF.

This sequence joins TRBV19 and TRBJ1-5, with no clear D. This CDR3 spans 15 amino acids. The V gene lost 1 base and the J gene lost 1 base, with 8 bases spanning the gap. The germline V gene encodes CDR1 LNHDA and CDR2 SQIVND (reference sequence). In DNA form, the CDR3 reads TGTGCCAGTAGTATAGTGGTGGGGAGCAATCAGCCCCAGCATTTT. Amino acid sequence: CASSIVVGSNQPQHF.

This rearrangement joins TRBV5-1 to TRBJ2-5; D possibly corresponds to TRBD1 (6 bases). Trimming pared 3 bases from V and 1 base from J, leaving 16 bases between. CDR1 and CDR2 from the germline V gene are SGHRS and YFSETQ. The CDR3 is 16 amino acids. The CDR3 is CASSYGQRPLQETQYF. As DNA, the CDR3 is TGCGCCAGCAGCTATGGACAGAGACCACTCCAAGAGACCCAGTACTTC.

V and J are TRBV19 and TRBJ1-1, with a tentative D call TRBD1 (6 bases). In germline, CDR1 is LNHDA, CDR2 SQIVND (reference sequence). Trimming shortened V by 9 bases and J by 8 bases, and 25 bases separated the two germline ends. There are 15 residues in the CDR3. The CDR3 nucleotides read TGTGCCAGCAGAACCGGAGGGGGGCCCCGAAGGGAAGCTTTCTTT. Translating it yields CASRTGGGPRREAFF. Full variable domain (outside the CDR3, taken from reference TRBV19 and TRBJ1-1): DGGITQSPKYLFRKEGQNVTLSCEQNLNHDAMYWYRQDPGQGLRLIYYSQIVNDFQKGDIAEGYSVSREKKESFPLTVTSAQKNPTAFYLCASRTGGGPRREAFFGQGTRLTVV.

This rearrangement joins TRBV7-9 to TRBJ1-4; perhaps TRBD1 as D (6 bases). The length of the CDR3 is 15 residues. Germline V gene data show CDR1 as SEHNR and CDR2 as FQNEAQ (reference sequence). V lost 0 bases and J lost 3, with 8 bases in between. In nucleotides, the CDR3 is TGTGCCAGCAGCTTAGCACAGGGATCTAATGAAAAACTGTTTTTT. Protein sequence: CASSLAQGSNEKLFF. Supplemented by reference TRBV7-9 and TRBJ1-4, the full variable domain reads DTGVSQNPRHKITKRGQNVTFRCDPISEHNRLYWYRQTLGQGPEFLTYFQNEAQLEKSRLLSDRFSAERPKGSFSTLEIQRTEQGDSAMYLCASSLAQGSNEKLFFGSGTQLSVL.

This chain uses TRBV28 with TRBJ1-2; D call uncertain. The CDR3 totals 15 residues. Trimming cost V 2 bases and J 6 bases, with 16 bases left between them. Germline loops: CDR1 MDHEN, CDR2 SYDVKM. CDR3 sequence: CASSLAAARPDGYTF. The CDR3 DNA sequence: TGTGCCAGCAGTTTAGCGGCCGCACGGCCGGATGGCTACACCTTC.

The rearrangement links TRBV5-6 to TRBJ2-5; D might be TRBD1 (5 bases). V shed 3 bases and J shed 3 bases, with 12 bases lying between them. The CDR3 spans 14 residues. Germline V gene lookup returns CDR1 SGHDT and CDR2 YYEEEE. The CDR3 region has the DNA TGTGCCAGCAGCTGGTGGCAGGGTGAAGAGACCCAGTACTTC. It translates to CASSWWQGEETQYF.